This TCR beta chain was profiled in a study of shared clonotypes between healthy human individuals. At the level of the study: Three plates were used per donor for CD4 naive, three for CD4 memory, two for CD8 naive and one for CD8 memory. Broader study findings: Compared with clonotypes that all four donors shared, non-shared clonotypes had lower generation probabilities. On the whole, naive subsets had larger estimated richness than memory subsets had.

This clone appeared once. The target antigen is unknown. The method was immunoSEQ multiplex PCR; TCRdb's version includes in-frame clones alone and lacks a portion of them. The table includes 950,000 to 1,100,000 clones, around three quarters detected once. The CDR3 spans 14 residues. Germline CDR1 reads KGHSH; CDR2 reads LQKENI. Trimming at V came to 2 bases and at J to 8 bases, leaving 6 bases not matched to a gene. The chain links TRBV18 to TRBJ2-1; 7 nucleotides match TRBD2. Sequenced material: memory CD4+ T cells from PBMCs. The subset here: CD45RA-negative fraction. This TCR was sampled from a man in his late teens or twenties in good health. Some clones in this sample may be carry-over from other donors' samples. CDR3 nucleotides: TGTGCCAGCTCACCAGTTGGCGGGAGCTATGAGCAGTTCTTC. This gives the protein CASSPVGGSYEQFF.